These T cell receptor beta chains were read from a single sample in a study of blood T cell repertoires in COVID-19. The data were produced by immunoSEQ multiplex PCR, yet TCRdb's version contains in-frame clones alone and is incomplete. The repertoire holds more than 250,000 clones, with more than 75% as singletons. Sequencing was carried out using peripheral blood. The receptors were gathered from a woman between 25 and 40 years old who had recovered from COVID-19. Each CDR3 is given with its conserved first and last residue. A D gene is named only where the DNA matches it firmly. Expanded clones are given a class, and other clones once, few, many or no size at all.

j_gene: TRBJ1-2
v_gene: TRBV5-6
d_gene: -
len: 13
abundance: once
CDR3aa: CASSFQVGSGYTF
CDR3nt: TGTGCCAGCAGCTTCCAGGTTGGCAGCGGCTACACCTTC

j_gene: TRBJ2-7
v_gene: TRBV6-2/TRBV6-3
d_gene: TRBD1
len: 15
abundance: -
CDR3aa: CASSLTGTATYEQYF
CDR3nt: TGTGCCAGCAGTTTGACCGGGACAGCAACCTACGAGCAGTACTTC

j_gene: TRBJ2-7
v_gene: TRBV3-1/TRBV3-2
d_gene: TRBD1
len: 13
abundance: -
CDR3aa: CASSQGQGVEQYF
CDR3nt: TGTGCCAGCAGCCAAGGACAGGGGGTCGAGCAGTACTTC

j_gene: TRBJ1-1
v_gene: TRBV19
d_gene: -
len: 13
abundance: -
CDR3aa: CASNEDLYTEAFF
CDR3nt: TGTGCCAGTAACGAGGATTTGTACACTGAAGCTTTCTTT

j_gene: TRBJ2-1
v_gene: TRBV28
d_gene: TRBD1
len: 15
abundance: -
CDR3aa: CASRGTGGAHNEQFF
CDR3nt: TGTGCCAGCAGAGGGACAGGGGGCGCCCACAATGAGCAGTTCTTC

j_gene: TRBJ1-2
v_gene: TRBV7-9
d_gene: TRBD1
len: 12
abundance: -
CDR3aa: CASSDRGYGYTF
CDR3nt: TGTGCCAGCAGTGACAGGGGCTATGGCTACACCTTC

j_gene: TRBJ2-7
v_gene: TRBV19
d_gene: TRBD2
len: 15
abundance: few
CDR3aa: CASRLSASGNGEQYF
CDR3nt: TGTGCCAGTAGACTGTCGGCTAGCGGTAATGGAGAGCAGTACTTC

j_gene: TRBJ2-1
v_gene: TRBV7-2
d_gene: -
len: 15
abundance: -
CDR3aa: CASSLDTTGYWEQFF
CDR3nt: TGTGCCAGCAGCTTAGATACTACAGGGTACTGGGAGCAGTTCTTC

j_gene: TRBJ2-2
v_gene: TRBV11-3
d_gene: -
len: 12
abundance: -
CDR3aa: CASSFFAGELFF
CDR3nt: TGTGCCAGCAGCTTCTTCGCCGGGGAGCTGTTTTTT

j_gene: TRBJ1-2
v_gene: TRBV5-6
d_gene: -
len: 15
abundance: -
CDR3aa: CASSLGTKNNYGYTF
CDR3nt: TGTGCCAGCAGCTTGGGAACAAAAAATAACTATGGCTACACCTTC

j_gene: TRBJ1-6
v_gene: TRBV11-3
d_gene: -
len: 15
abundance: -
CDR3aa: CASTTWSGKESPLHF
CDR3nt: TGTGCCAGCACCACTTGGTCGGGTAAGGAATCACCCCTCCACTTT

j_gene: TRBJ2-1
v_gene: TRBV4-1
d_gene: -
len: 19
abundance: once
CDR3aa: CDRASERWGRPSSYNEQFF
CDR3nt: TGCGACAGAGCATCCGAACGGTGGGGGAGGCCGAGCTCCTACAATGAGCAGTTCTTC

j_gene: TRBJ1-1
v_gene: TRBV7-9
d_gene: -
len: 14
abundance: -
CDR3aa: CASSLTGMNTEAFF
CDR3nt: TGTGCCAGCAGCTTAACGGGAATGAACACTGAAGCTTTCTTT

j_gene: TRBJ2-6
v_gene: TRBV28
d_gene: TRBD1
len: 18
abundance: -
CDR3aa: CASSPVQGVLSGANVLTF
CDR3nt: TGTGCCAGCAGTCCCGTCCAGGGGGTCCTTTCTGGGGCCAACGTCCTGACTTTC

j_gene: TRBJ1-1
v_gene: TRBV29-1
d_gene: -
len: 10
abundance: -
CDR3aa: CSVGRLEAFF
CDR3nt: TGCAGCGTAGGAAGACTGGAAGCTTTCTTT